This T cell receptor beta chain was identified in a study of blood T cell repertoires in COVID-19. The CDR3 length is 14 residues. The germline V gene has CDR1 ENHRY and CDR2 SYGVKD. Germline trimming cut 5 bases from V and 1 base from J; bases unmatched to any gene: 2. The age range of participants was about 18 to 90 years, with residence in about two dozen US areas. TCRdb's copy holds only in-frame clones and misses some; the assay was immunoSEQ multiplex PCR. Of 180,000 or so clones listed, roughly 90% are singletons. Sequencing input: PBMCs or T cells enriched from blood (not recorded which). This TCR came from a human donor with acute COVID-19. The donor label of this sample is uncertain. The rearrangement joins TRBV10-3 to TRBJ1-3; 7 bases line up with TRBD1. The CDR3 nucleotides are TGTGCCATCAGTAAACAGGGGTCTGGAAACACCATATATTTT. Its protein product is CAISKQGSGNTIYF.